This T cell receptor (beta chain) is from a study of graft-versus-host responses after intestinal transplantation. Graft specimens yielded both intraepithelial and lamina propria lymphocytes. The method was immunoSEQ multiplex PCR; TCRdb's version includes in-frame clones alone and lacks a portion of them. The table records around 15,000 clones, around 77% of them present only once. V was trimmed by 6 bases and J by 2 bases, leaving 11 bases between them. The CDR3 sequence is 14 residues long. CDR1 is SGHAT, CDR2 FQNNGV, per germline. Sequencing was performed on ileum tissue, taken about 430 days after intestinal transplant. The chain couples TRBV11-2 to TRBJ1-3; TRBD1 is a possible D gene (6 bases). This receptor was identified in a human patient who received an intestinal transplant, so some T cells may come from the graft donor. In nucleotides, the CDR3 is TGTGCCAGCAGGGGGGGGACAACTGGAAACACCATATATTTT. The encoded protein is CASRGGTTGNTIYF.